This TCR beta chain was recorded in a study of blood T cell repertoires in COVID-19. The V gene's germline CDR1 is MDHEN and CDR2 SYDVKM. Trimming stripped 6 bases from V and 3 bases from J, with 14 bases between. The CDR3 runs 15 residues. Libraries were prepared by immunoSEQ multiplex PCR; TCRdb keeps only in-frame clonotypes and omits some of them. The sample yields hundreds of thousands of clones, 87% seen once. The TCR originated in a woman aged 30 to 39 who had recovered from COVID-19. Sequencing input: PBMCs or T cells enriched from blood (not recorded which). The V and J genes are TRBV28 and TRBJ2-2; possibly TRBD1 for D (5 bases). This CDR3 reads CASRIARAYTGELFF. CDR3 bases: TGTGCCAGCAGGATCGCCAGGGCCTACACCGGGGAGCTGTTTTTT.